The next 5 T cell receptor beta chains were all read from a single sample in a study of blood T cell repertoires in COVID-19. Measured with immunoSEQ multiplex PCR; TCRdb has only the in-frame clones, and not every one. The table shows 250,000 to 350,000 clones, with about 89% occurring only once. The specimen was peripheral blood. All receptors come from a man between 18 and 35 years old who had recovered from COVID-19.

This chain joins TRBV5-1 and TRBJ1-1; 7 bases are shared with TRBD1. This CDR3 has 15 amino acids. Trimming took 4 bases from V and 5 from J; bases not matched to a gene: 11. Germline V gives CDR1 SGHRS, CDR2 YFSETQ. The CDR3 spells CASSRQGWEGTEAFF. The CDR3 DNA is TGCGCCAGCAGCAGACAGGGATGGGAAGGGACTGAAGCTTTCTTT.

V usage is TRBV5-6 and J usage is TRBJ2-1, with TRBD2 matching over 8 bases. The CDR3 length is 15 residues. Looked up from germline, CDR1 is SGHDT and CDR2 is YYEEEE. With 0 bases clipped from V and 3 bases from J, the junction kept 2 bases outside the gene matches. The CDR3 region is CASSLGLAGYNEQFF. CDR3 bases: TGTGCCAGCAGCTTGGGGCTAGCGGGCTACAATGAGCAGTTCTTC.

The gene calls are TRBV19 and TRBJ2-5; possibly TRBD2 for D (6 bases). Trimming took 3 bases from V and 2 from J, leaving 10 bases between them. The germline CDR1 and CDR2 sequences are LNHDA and SQIVND (reference sequence). The CDR3 has 14 residues. The CDR3 nucleotides are TGTGCCAGTAGTATTGGGGGGAGTCAAGAGACCCAGTACTTC. This encodes CASSIGGSQETQYF.

The chain recombines TRBV6-2 or TRBV6-3 with TRBJ1-1; D is possibly TRBD1 (6 bases). CDR1 is MNHEY and CDR2 is SVGEGT in the germline V gene. The CDR3 sequence is 17 residues long. The germline V and J ends were trimmed by 0 bases and 0 bases, with 14 bases remaining between them. CDR3 nucleotides: TGTGCCAGCAGTTACTCCGGGACAAGTCGTATGAACACTGAAGCTTTCTTT. Translated: CASSYSGTSRMNTEAFF.

The table lists this clone with a count of one. The rearrangement links TRBV6-1 to TRBJ2-3; possible D gene TRBD2, 7 bases. V was cut by 1 base and J by 7 bases, with 15 bases left in between. The CDR3 loop spans 15 amino acids. CDR1 and CDR2 from the germline V gene are MNHNS and SASEGT. Written as DNA, the CDR3 is TGTGCCAGCAGTGAAGGAGGGGGGGCCCCGCATACGCAGTATTTT. Protein product: CASSEGGGAPHTQYF.